The present TCR beta chain was sequenced within a study of OX40 agonist ivuxolimab in advanced cancers. Study overall: A mean age of roughly 62 years, range roughly 20 to 90, was recorded, and 82.7% were male.

The data were produced by immunoSEQ multiplex PCR, yet TCRdb's version contains in-frame clones alone and is incomplete. The profile shows 55,000 to 85,000 clones, roughly 85% of them singletons. With autoimmune disease history or systemic immunosuppression, patients were excluded. Whole-study results and caveats: There was clonal expansion of CD4+ and CD8+ blood T cells by week 6 at 0.1 to 3.0 mg/kg. The study found among the lowest clonal expansion in partial responders at 0.1-3.0 mg/kg.

The CDR3 covers 15 residues. CDR1 and CDR2 (germline): SGHRS, YFSETQ. Trimming removed 0 bases at V and 5 bases at J, with 14 bases between. A remark on this clone: The antigen is unknown.

The clonotype originates from an adult with an advanced solid tumor such as melanoma, head and neck, liver or kidney cancer. The material was CD4+ or CD8+ T cells sorted from blood, obtained in a trial of the OX40 agonist ivuxolimab. The rearrangement uses TRBV5-1 and TRBJ1-2; D may be TRBD1 (6 bases). CDR3 sequence reads: CASSLDTGRGYGYTF. The CDR3 DNA is TGCGCCAGCAGCTTGGATACAGGGCGCGGGTATGGCTACACCTTC.